A selection of T cell receptor beta chains follows, all from one sample in a study of T cell changes during pregnancy in multiple sclerosis. Using immunoSEQ multiplex PCR, the repertoire was profiled, and TCRdb retains in-frame clones only, with some absent. Here the sample spans under 65,000 clones, 80% to 95% being singletons. The sequenced sample was CD4+ T cells from peripheral blood mononuclear cells, obtained in the third trimester of pregnancy. These receptors all stem from a female donor with multiple sclerosis, enrolled in a pregnancy study. CDR3s include the opening cysteine and the closing phenylalanine or tryptophan.

J gene | V gene | CDR3 protein
TRBJ1-1 | TRBV27 | CASSSSGQVGTEAFF
TRBJ1-1 | TRBV6-5 | CASSYKGTEAFF
TRBJ2-4 | TRBV9 | CASSVAMTGAENIQYF
TRBJ2-7 | TRBV30 | CAWSPLRSYGYEQYF
TRBJ1-1 | TRBV18 | CASSPPAVLNTEAFF
TRBJ1-2 | TRBV20-1 | CSARLIGYTF
TRBJ1-2 | TRBV6-1 | CAVGRGGPNYGYTF
TRBJ2-7 | TRBV30 | CAQVSGSREQYF
TRBJ2-3 | TRBV9 | CASSVGRVPDTQYF
TRBJ1-2 | TRBV6-1 | CASSEQGTYGYTF
TRBJ2-7 | TRBV5-1 | CASSLGEGYEQYF
TRBJ2-3 | TRBV15 | CATSRDTGGSTDTQYF
TRBJ2-7 | TRBV5-5 | CASSVGQINYEQYF
TRBJ2-7 | TRBV5-4 | CASSPDRVSHEQYF
TRBJ2-5 | TRBV9 | CASSAWGGGGRETQYF
TRBJ1-4 | TRBV5-1 | CASSLAVGGTSEKLFF
TRBJ2-7 | TRBV13 | CASSADRAAYEQYF
TRBJ2-1 | TRBV21-1 | CASSKAGGSRGPDEQFF
TRBJ2-1 | TRBV7-3 | CASSTSGGAGEQFF
TRBJ1-5 | TRBV5-6 | CASSTGQLRQPQHF
TRBJ2-1 | TRBV7-6 | CASSPATGDNEQFF
TRBJ2-5 | TRBV4-2 | CASSQVGGSGGAGETQYF
TRBJ1-4 | TRBV7-8 | CASSLKSYAGTNEKLFF
TRBJ1-6 | TRBV6-5 | CASSMTRFNSPLHF
TRBJ2-3 | TRBV5-1 | CASSLRLAGGSIDTQYF
TRBJ2-7 | TRBV5-8 | CASSLDPGQGKQYF
TRBJ2-3 | TRBV5-6 | CASRGGNTDTQYF
TRBJ2-2 | TRBV29-1 | CSVLSDRAGELFF
TRBJ2-1 | TRBV7-9 | CASSWGGTVNNEQFF
TRBJ1-5 | TRBV27 | CASSFQGLSNQPQHF
TRBJ2-7 | TRBV29-1 | CSVRQLAGAIYEQYF
TRBJ1-2 | TRBV10-3 | CAIRTFTGGGGYTF
TRBJ1-1 | TRBV10-3 | CAISERRETEAFF
TRBJ1-4 | TRBV23-1 | CASSQTDRTLEKLFF
TRBJ1-6 | TRBV6-1 | CASSLEVSYNSPLHF
TRBJ1-5 | TRBV7-5 | CARSFWGVQGSRSQHF
TRBJ2-1 | TRBV5-1 | CASSTYPGTSPDNEQFF